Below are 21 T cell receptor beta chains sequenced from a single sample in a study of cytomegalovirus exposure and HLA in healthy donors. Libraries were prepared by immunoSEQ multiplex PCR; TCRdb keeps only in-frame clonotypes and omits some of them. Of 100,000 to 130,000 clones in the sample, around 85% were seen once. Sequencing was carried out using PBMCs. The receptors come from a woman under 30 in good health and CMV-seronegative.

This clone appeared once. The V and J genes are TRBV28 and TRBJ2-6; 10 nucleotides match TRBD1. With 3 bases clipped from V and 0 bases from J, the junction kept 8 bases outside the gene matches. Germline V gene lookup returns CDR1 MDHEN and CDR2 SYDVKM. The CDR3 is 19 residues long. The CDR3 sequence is CASSFFPGQGISGANVLTF. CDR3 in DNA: TGTGCCAGCAGTTTTTTTCCGGGACAGGGGATCTCTGGGGCCAACGTCCTGACTTTC.

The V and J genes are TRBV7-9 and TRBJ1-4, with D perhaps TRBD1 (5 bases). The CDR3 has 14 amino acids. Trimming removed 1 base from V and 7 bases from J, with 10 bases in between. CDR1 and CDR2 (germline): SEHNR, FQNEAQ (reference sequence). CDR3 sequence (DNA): TGTGCCAGCAGCTTAGTGGCAGGGTTTGAAAAACTGTTTTTT. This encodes CASSLVAGFEKLFF.

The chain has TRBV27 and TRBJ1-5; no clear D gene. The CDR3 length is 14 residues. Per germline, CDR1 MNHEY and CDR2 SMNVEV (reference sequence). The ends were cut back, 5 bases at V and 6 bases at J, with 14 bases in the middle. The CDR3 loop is CASSPLWEGQPQHF. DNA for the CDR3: TGTGCCAGCAGTCCCCTGTGGGAGGGTCAGCCCCAGCATTTT.

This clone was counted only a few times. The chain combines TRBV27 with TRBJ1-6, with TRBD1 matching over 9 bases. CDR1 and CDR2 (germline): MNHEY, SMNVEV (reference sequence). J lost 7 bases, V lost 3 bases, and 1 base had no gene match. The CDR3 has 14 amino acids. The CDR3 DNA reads TGTGCCAGCAGTTTCGGACAGGGGAATTCACCCCTCCACTTT. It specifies CASSFGQGNSPLHF.

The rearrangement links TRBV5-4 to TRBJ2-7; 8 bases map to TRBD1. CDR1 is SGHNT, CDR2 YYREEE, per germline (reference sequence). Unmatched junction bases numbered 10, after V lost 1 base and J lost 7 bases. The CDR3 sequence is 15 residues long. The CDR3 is CASSLPGQAGFEQYF. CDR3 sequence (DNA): TGTGCCAGCAGCTTGCCGGGACAGGCGGGTTTTGAGCAGTACTTC.

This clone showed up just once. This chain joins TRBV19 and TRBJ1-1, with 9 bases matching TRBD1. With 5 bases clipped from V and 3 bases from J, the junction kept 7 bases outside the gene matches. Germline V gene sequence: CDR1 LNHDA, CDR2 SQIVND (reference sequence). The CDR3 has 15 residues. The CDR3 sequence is CASSPWTGDHTEAFF. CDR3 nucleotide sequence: TGTGCCAGTAGTCCCTGGACAGGGGACCACACTGAAGCTTTCTTT.

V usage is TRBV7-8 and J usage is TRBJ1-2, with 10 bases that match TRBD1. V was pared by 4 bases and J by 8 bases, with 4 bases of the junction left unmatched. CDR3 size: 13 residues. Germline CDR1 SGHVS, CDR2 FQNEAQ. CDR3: CASSSGTGDGYTF. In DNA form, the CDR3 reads TGTGCCAGCAGCTCCGGGACAGGGGACGGCTACACCTTC.

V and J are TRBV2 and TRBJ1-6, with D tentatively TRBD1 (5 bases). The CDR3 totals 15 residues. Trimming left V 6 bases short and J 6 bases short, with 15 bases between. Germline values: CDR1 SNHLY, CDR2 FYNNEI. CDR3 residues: CASRATVVGNSPLHF. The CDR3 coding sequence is TGTGCCAGCAGGGCGACAGTCGTGGGTAATTCACCCCTCCACTTT.

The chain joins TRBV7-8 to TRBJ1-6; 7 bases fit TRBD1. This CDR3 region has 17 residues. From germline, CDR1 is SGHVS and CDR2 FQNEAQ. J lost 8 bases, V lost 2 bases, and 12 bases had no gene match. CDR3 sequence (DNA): TGTGCCAGCAGCTTATCGCGCACAGGGGCAAGGGATTCACCCCTCCACTTT. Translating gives CASSLSRTGARDSPLHF.

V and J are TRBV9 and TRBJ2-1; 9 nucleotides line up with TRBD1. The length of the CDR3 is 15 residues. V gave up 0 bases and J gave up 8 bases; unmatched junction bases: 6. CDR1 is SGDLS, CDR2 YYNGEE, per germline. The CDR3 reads CASSVEGTGWDEQFF. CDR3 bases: TGTGCCAGCAGCGTAGAAGGGACAGGGTGGGATGAGCAGTTCTTC. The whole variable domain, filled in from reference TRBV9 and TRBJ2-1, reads DSGVTQTPKHLITATGQRVTLRCSPRSGDLSVYWYQQSLDQGLQFLIQYYNGEERAKGNILERFSAQQFPDLHSELNLSSLELGDSALYFCASSVEGTGWDEQFFGPGTRLTVL.

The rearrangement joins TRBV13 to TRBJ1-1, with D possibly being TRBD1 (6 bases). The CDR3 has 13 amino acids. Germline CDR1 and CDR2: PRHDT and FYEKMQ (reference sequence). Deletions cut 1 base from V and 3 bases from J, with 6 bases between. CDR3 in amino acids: CASSLAGDTEAFF. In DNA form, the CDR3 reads TGTGCCAGCAGCTTAGCAGGGGACACTGAAGCTTTCTTT.

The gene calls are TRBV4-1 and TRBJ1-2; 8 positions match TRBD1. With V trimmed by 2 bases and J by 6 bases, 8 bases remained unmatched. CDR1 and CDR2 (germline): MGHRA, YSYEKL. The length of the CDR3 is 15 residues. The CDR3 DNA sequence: TGCGCCAGCAGCCAACATATTCGACAGGGGAATGGCTACACCTTC. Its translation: CASSQHIRQGNGYTF.

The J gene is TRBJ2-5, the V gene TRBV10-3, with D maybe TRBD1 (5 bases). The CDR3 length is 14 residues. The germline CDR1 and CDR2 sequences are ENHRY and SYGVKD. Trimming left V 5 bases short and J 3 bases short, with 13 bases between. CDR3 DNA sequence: TGTGCCATCAGTAGCGTCGTAGGGGAAGAGACCCAGTACTTC. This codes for CAISSVVGEETQYF.

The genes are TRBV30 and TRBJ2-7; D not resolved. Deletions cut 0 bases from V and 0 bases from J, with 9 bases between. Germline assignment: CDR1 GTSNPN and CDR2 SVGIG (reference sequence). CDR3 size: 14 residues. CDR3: CAWSVGGDSYEQYF. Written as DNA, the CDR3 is TGTGCCTGGAGTGTAGGCGGTGACTCCTACGAGCAGTACTTC.

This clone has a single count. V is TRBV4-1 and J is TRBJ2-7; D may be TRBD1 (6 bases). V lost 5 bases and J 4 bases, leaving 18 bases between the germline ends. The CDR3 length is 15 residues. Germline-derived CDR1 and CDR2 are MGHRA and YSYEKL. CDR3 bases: TGCGCCAGCAGCTCAGGGCCGGGACATCTTTACGAGCAGTACTTC. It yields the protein CASSSGPGHLYEQYF.

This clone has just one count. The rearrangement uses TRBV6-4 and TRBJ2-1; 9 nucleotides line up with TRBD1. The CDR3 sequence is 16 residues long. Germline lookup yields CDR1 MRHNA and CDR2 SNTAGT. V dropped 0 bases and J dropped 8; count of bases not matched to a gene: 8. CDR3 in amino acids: CASSDSRGTGWYEQFF. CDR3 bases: TGTGCCAGCAGTGACTCGAGGGGGACAGGGTGGTATGAGCAGTTCTTC.

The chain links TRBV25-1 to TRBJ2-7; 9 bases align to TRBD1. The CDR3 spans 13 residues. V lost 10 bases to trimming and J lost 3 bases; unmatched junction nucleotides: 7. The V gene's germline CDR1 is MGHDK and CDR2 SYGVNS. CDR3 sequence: CATQTGGFYEQYF. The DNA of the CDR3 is TGTGCCACCCAGACAGGGGGGTTCTACGAGCAGTACTTC.

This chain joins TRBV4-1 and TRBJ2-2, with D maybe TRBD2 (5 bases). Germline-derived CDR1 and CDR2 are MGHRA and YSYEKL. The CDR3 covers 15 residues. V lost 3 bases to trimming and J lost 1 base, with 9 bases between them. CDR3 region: CASSHRDVNTGELFF. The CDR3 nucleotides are TGCGCCAGCAGCCACCGGGATGTGAACACCGGGGAGCTGTTTTTT.

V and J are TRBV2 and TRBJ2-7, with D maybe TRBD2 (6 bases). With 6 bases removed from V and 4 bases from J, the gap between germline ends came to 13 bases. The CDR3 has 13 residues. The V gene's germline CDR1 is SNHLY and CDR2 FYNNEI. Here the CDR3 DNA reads TGTGCCAGCAGCGATGGGACTCGGTACGAGCAGTACTTC. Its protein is CASSDGTRYEQYF.

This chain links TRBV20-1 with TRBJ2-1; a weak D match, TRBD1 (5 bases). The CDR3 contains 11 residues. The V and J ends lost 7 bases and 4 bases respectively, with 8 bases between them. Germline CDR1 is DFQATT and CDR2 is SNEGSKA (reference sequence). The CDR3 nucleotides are TGCAGTGGGGGCGGTTACAATGAGCAGTTCTTC. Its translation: CSGGGYNEQFF.

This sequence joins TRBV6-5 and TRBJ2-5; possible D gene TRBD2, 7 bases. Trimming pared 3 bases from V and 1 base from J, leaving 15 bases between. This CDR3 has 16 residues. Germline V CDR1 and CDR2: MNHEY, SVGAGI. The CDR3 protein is CASSYWGGPSQETQYF. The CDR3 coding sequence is TGTGCCAGCAGTTATTGGGGGGGGCCTAGCCAAGAGACCCAGTACTTC.